These 22 T cell receptor beta chains share one sample of origin, sequenced in a study of shared T cell receptors in the human thymus. Clones were sequenced by immunoSEQ multiplex PCR, and TCRdb holds only the in-frame ones, with some missing. The sample lists about 610,000 clones; roughly 90% were seen once. The same sample was also used in a study of human thymus T cells.

Sequencing was performed on thymocytes. The receptor set was obtained from a boy in the first two years of life with a congenital heart defect.

This chain links TRBV7-2 with TRBJ2-5; D possibly corresponds to TRBD1 (5 bases). The length of the CDR3 is 15 residues. Per germline, CDR1 SGHTA and CDR2 FQGNSA. Trimming cost V 2 bases and J 4 bases, with 14 bases left between them. CDR3 in DNA: TGTGCCAGCAGCTTAATGGGGCGGCAAGGAGAGACCCAGTACTTC. Translation: CASSLMGRQGETQYF. The complete variable domain, with remaining parts taken from reference TRBV7-2 and TRBJ2-5, reads GAGVSQSPSNKVTEKGKDVELRCDPISGHTALYWYRQSLGQGLEFLIYFQGNSAPDKSGLPSDRFSAERTGGSVSTLTIQRTQQEDSAVYLCASSLMGRQGETQYFGPGTRLLVL.

The genes are TRBV30 and TRBJ2-7; D is uncertain. Germline loops: CDR1 GTSNPN, CDR2 SVGIG (reference sequence). This CDR3 spans 14 amino acids. Trimming took off 0 bases at V and 0 bases at J, with 9 bases between the two ends. CDR3 amino acids: CAWSVPGLSYEQYF. The CDR3 DNA follows: TGTGCCTGGAGTGTACCGGGTCTCTCCTACGAGCAGTACTTC.

V usage is TRBV7-9 and J usage is TRBJ1-2; the D gene is possibly TRBD1 (6 bases). CDR1 and CDR2 from the germline V gene are SEHNR and FQNEAQ (reference sequence). The V and J ends lost 3 bases and 6 bases respectively, with 11 bases between them. The CDR3 is 13 amino acids. For the CDR3, the DNA is TGTGCCAGCAGCTTTACGGGGGGCAATGGCTACACCTTC. Translating gives CASSFTGGNGYTF. Using reference TRBV7-9 and TRBJ1-2 for the parts outside the CDR3, the full variable domain is DTGVSQNPRHKITKRGQNVTFRCDPISEHNRLYWYRQTLGQGPEFLTYFQNEAQLEKSRLLSDRFSAERPKGSFSTLEIQRTEQGDSAMYLCASSFTGGNGYTFGSGTRLTVV.

The rearrangement joins TRBV4-3 to TRBJ2-7; D remains unclear. The CDR3 spans 20 residues. V lost 0 bases and J 3 bases, leaving 27 bases between the germline ends. Germline-derived CDR1 and CDR2 are LGHNA and YSLEER. DNA for the CDR3: TGCGCCAGCAGCCAAGAATGCGAGACCACATCCACAGATAGATTCTACGAGCAGTACTTC. Amino acid sequence: CASSQECETTSTDRFYEQYF.

The J gene is TRBJ2-1, the V gene TRBV21-1; no DNA check was done on the table's D call, TRBD2. TRBV21-1 is a documented pseudogene. CDR3 length: 15 amino acids. The CDR3 region has the DNA TGTGCCAGCAGCAAACTAGCGGCGGGTTCTGCTGAGCAGTTCTTC. Encoded protein: CASSKLAAGSAEQFF.

The chain links TRBV28 to TRBJ2-5; 13 nucleotides align to TRBD2. CDR1 is MDHEN, CDR2 SYDVKM, per germline. V dropped 6 bases and J dropped 7; count of bases not matched to a gene: 8. The CDR3 is 15 amino acids. The CDR3 region is CASSPGTSGIATQYF. The CDR3 DNA sequence: TGTGCCAGCAGCCCAGGGACTAGCGGGATTGCGACCCAGTACTTC.

The rearrangement links TRBV7-2 to TRBJ2-7, with a possible D match to TRBD2 (5 bases). Per germline, CDR1 SGHTA and CDR2 FQGNSA. V dropped 5 bases and J dropped 3 bases, with 26 bases sitting between them. The CDR3 has 18 amino acids. CDR3 in amino acids: CASSGTLGRASGYYEQYF. The DNA for the CDR3 is TGTGCCAGCAGCGGCACCCTTGGGCGAGCGAGCGGCTACTACGAGCAGTACTTC. Together with reference TRBV7-2 and TRBJ2-7, the CDR3 gives the full variable domain: GAGVSQSPSNKVTEKGKDVELRCDPISGHTALYWYRQSLGQGLEFLIYFQGNSAPDKSGLPSDRFSAERTGGSVSTLTIQRTQQEDSAVYLCASSGTLGRASGYYEQYFGPGTRLTVT.

The chain carries TRBV7-2 and TRBJ2-7, with a weak D call TRBD2 (5 bases). V dropped 5 bases and J dropped 3 bases, with 11 bases sitting between them. CDR3 length equals 13 residues. From germline, CDR1 is SGHTA and CDR2 FQGNSA. The CDR3 region is CASSPFGVYEQYF. The DNA for the CDR3 is TGTGCCAGCAGCCCCTTCGGGGTCTACGAGCAGTACTTC.

The chain uses TRBV6-1 and TRBJ1-2; D is unclear. The V gene lost 3 bases and the J gene lost 12 bases, with 23 bases spanning the gap. Germline V gene lookup returns CDR1 MNHNS and CDR2 SASEGT. The CDR3 loop spans 15 amino acids. For the CDR3, the DNA is TGTGCCAGCAGTGATCCGACCGCGGCGGTCCAAAGCCACACCTTC. Amino acids: CASSDPTAAVQSHTF.

The V and J genes are TRBV4-2 and TRBJ2-7, with TRBD2 matching over 8 bases. Germline values: CDR1 LGHNA, CDR2 YNFKEQ. Losses at the gene ends were 0 bases for V and 1 base for J; bases not matched to a gene: 11. The CDR3 has 18 amino acids. CDR3 DNA sequence: TGTGCCAGCAGCCAAGATCTCGCTAGCGGGCGTGATTCCTACGAGCAGTACTTC. Its translation is CASSQDLASGRDSYEQYF.

This sequence joins TRBV7-9 and TRBJ2-7, with D tentatively TRBD2 (5 bases). The germline V gene has CDR1 SEHNR and CDR2 FQNEAQ (reference sequence). Trimming removed 4 bases from V and 5 bases from J, with 15 bases in between. The CDR3 spans 14 residues. The CDR3 protein is CASSSSLGAHEQYF. DNA for the CDR3: TGTGCCAGCAGCTCCTCACTAGGAGCACACGAGCAGTACTTC.

V and J are TRBV6-6 and TRBJ2-5, with 9 nucleotides matching TRBD2. This CDR3 comprises 15 residues. The V and J ends lost 4 bases and 1 base, in that order; junction bases with no gene match: 4. Germline CDR1 and CDR2: MNHNY and SVGAGI (reference sequence). In DNA, the CDR3 is TGTGCCAGCAGTTTTCAACTAGCGGGCCAAGAGACCCAGTACTTC. This codes for CASSFQLAGQETQYF.

The V and J genes are TRBV27 and TRBJ2-3, with 8 bases identical to TRBD2. V lost 5 bases and J lost 6; bases outside the gene matches: 13. CDR3 length: 16 residues. The germline gives CDR1 MNHEY, CDR2 SMNVEV (reference sequence). In DNA, the CDR3 is TGTGCCAGCAGTCCCACCTTTCCGCGGGAGGCTGATACGCAGTATTTT. Its translation is CASSPTFPREADTQYF.

The rearrangement links TRBV9 to TRBJ2-2; TRBD2 aligns across 8 bases. The CDR3 has 18 amino acids. Germline CDR1 reads SGDLS; CDR2 reads YYNGEE. The trim removed 3 bases at V and 5 bases at J, leaving 15 bases unmatched. The CDR3 here is CASSADYGGRSFTGELFF. DNA of the CDR3: TGTGCCAGCAGCGCCGATTATGGCGGGAGGTCTTTTACCGGGGAGCTGTTTTTT.

This clone was recorded only once. The genes are TRBV7-2 and TRBJ2-7; 10 positions agree with TRBD2. CDR1 is SGHTA and CDR2 is FQGNSA in the germline V gene. The length of the CDR3 is 16 residues. With V trimmed by 5 bases and J by 2 bases, 9 bases remained unmatched. This CDR3 reads CASSPRTSGVTYEQYF. In DNA, the CDR3 is TGTGCCAGCAGCCCGAGGACTAGCGGAGTCACCTACGAGCAGTACTTC.

On this clone: Other DNA sequences in this specimen translate into the identical CDR3. CDR3 sequence (DNA): TGCGCCAGCAGCTTAGCGACAGGCTCCTACGAGCAGTACTTC. The encoded protein is CASSLATGSYEQYF. The chain uses TRBV5-1 and TRBJ2-7, with D possibly being TRBD1 (6 bases). The V and J ends lost 2 bases and 0 bases respectively, with 9 bases between them. Germline V gene lookup returns CDR1 SGHRS and CDR2 YFSETQ. The CDR3 runs to 14 residues. Based on the CDR3 plus reference TRBV5-1 and TRBJ2-7, the full variable domain is KAGVTQTPRYLIKTRGQQVTLSCSPISGHRSVSWYQQTPGQGLQFLFEYFSETQRNKGNFPGRFSGRQFSNSRSEMNVSTLELGDSALYLCASSLATGSYEQYFGPGTRLTVT.

The chain joins TRBV4-1 to TRBJ2-2; TRBD2 is a possible D gene (6 bases). Trimming shortened V by 0 bases and J by 1 base, and 12 bases separated the two germline ends. Germline V gives CDR1 MGHRA, CDR2 YSYEKL. CDR3 size: 17 residues. In DNA, the CDR3 is TGCGCCAGCAGCCAAGAAGTGGGAGGAGGGAACACCGGGGAGCTGTTTTTT. Protein sequence: CASSQEVGGGNTGELFF.

The rearrangement joins TRBV4-1 to TRBJ2-7, with 8 bases fitting TRBD1. The CDR3 is made up of 16 amino acids. In germline, CDR1 is MGHRA, CDR2 YSYEKL. The V and J ends lost 1 base and 7 bases, in that order; junction bases with no gene match: 12. The CDR3 DNA reads as TGCGCCAGCAGCCAAGGAAGGACAGGGAGTGGGCGAGAGCAGTACTTC. Translated: CASSQGRTGSGREQYF.

This clone was observed a single time. The chain uses TRBV2 and TRBJ2-2; no definite D call. Germline V gives CDR1 SNHLY, CDR2 FYNNEI. CDR3 length: 13 residues. V lost 10 bases and J lost 0, with 9 bases in between. CDR3 bases: TGTGCCACCCACAGTGCGAACACCGGGGAGCTGTTTTTT. Amino acid sequence: CATHSANTGELFF.

The chain has TRBV5-8 and TRBJ1-2; 7 bases fit TRBD1. Trimming removed 3 bases from V and 1 base from J; junction bases left unmatched: 12. CDR1 and CDR2 from the germline V gene are SGHTS and YDEGEE. This CDR3 region has 17 residues. CDR3 sequence: CASSSPSGQILNYGYTF. As DNA, the CDR3 is TGTGCCAGCAGCTCACCGTCGGGACAGATTCTTAACTATGGCTACACCTTC. Complete variable domain (other parts from reference TRBV5-8 and TRBJ1-2): EAGVTQSPTHLIKTRGQQATLRCSPISGHTSVYWYQQALGLGLQFLLWYDEGEERNRGNFPPRFSGRQFPNYSSELNVNALELEDSALYLCASSSPSGQILNYGYTFGSGTRLTVV.

The chain recombines TRBV15 with TRBJ2-1; D not resolved. The V gene lost 3 bases and the J gene lost 2 bases, with 11 bases spanning the gap. This CDR3 has 15 residues. Germline CDR1 reads LNHNV; CDR2 reads YYDKDF (reference sequence). The CDR3: CATSSGSLAYNEQFF. The CDR3 DNA sequence: TGTGCCACCAGCAGTGGGTCCCTAGCCTACAATGAGCAGTTCTTC. Using reference TRBV15 and TRBJ2-1 for the parts outside the CDR3, the full variable domain is DAMVIQNPRYQVTQFGKPVTLSCSQTLNHNVMYWYQQKSSQAPKLLFHYYDKDFNNEADTPDNFQSRRPNTSFCFLDIRSPGLGDTAMYLCATSSGSLAYNEQFFGPGTRLTVL.

The chain uses TRBV5-6 and TRBJ2-7, with D perhaps matching TRBD1 (6 bases). CDR1 SGHDT and CDR2 YYEEEE come from the germline V gene. CDR3 length: 18 amino acids. Trimming stripped 3 bases from V and 9 bases from J, with 31 bases between. Written as DNA, the CDR3 is TGTGCCAGCAGCTCCAGGGGCGAATGGACTCGCGATTCTACCGGGCAGTACTTC. It specifies CASSSRGEWTRDSTGQYF.